The 21 T cell receptor beta chains below were found in one sample sequenced in a study of cytomegalovirus exposure and HLA in healthy donors. PCR employed 60 Vbeta and 13 Jbeta primers. Clones were read by immunoSEQ multiplex PCR, and TCRdb kept only the in-frame ones, dropping some. The data hold some 150,000 clones, with roughly 76% observed a single time. The sequencing sample was made of PBMCs. These receptors all come from a woman aged 25 to 39 in good health and CMV-seronegative.

The chain recombines TRBV30 with TRBJ2-3; 8 bases align to TRBD2. The germline CDR1 and CDR2 sequences are GTSNPN and SVGIG (reference sequence). This CDR3 contains 13 residues. V was pared by 4 bases and J by 0 bases, with 0 bases of the junction left unmatched. CDR3 DNA sequence: TGTGCCTGGACTAGCGGGAGCACAGATACGCAGTATTTT. Protein sequence: CAWTSGSTDTQYF.

The V call is TRBV18, the J call TRBJ1-1; D perhaps matches TRBD1 (5 bases). This CDR3 spans 14 amino acids. The germline V and J ends were trimmed by 3 bases and 1 base, with 9 bases remaining between them. Germline V gene sequence: CDR1 KGHSH, CDR2 LQKENI. In DNA form, the CDR3 reads TGTGCCAGCTCACCCCCCACAGGGAACACTGAAGCTTTCTTT. Protein: CASSPPTGNTEAFF.

The rearrangement links TRBV7-9 to TRBJ2-1; D is perhaps TRBD2 (6 bases). V was clipped by 1 base and J by 9 bases, with 16 bases between them. This CDR3 comprises 15 residues. Germline CDR1 SEHNR, CDR2 FQNEAQ (reference sequence). The DNA for the CDR3 is TGTGCCAGCAGCTTAGAACTAGCTTTAGTGGGTGAGCAGTTCTTC. Its protein product is CASSLELALVGEQFF.

The V call is TRBV6-6, the J call TRBJ2-2; D gene uncertain. Between the trimmed V and J ends, which lost 6 bases and 0 bases, there was a span of 5 bases. The germline gives CDR1 MNHNY, CDR2 SVGAGI (reference sequence). This CDR3 region has 13 residues. The DNA for the CDR3 is TGTGCCAGCAGGGGCACGAACACCGGGGAGCTGTTTTTT. Its translation is CASRGTNTGELFF.

With respect to this clone: The identical CDR3 is also encoded by other nucleotide sequences in the sample. This chain joins TRBV5-1 and TRBJ1-6; D not resolved. CDR1 and CDR2 from the germline V gene are SGHRS and YFSETQ. V lost 7 bases and J 0 bases, leaving 14 bases between the germline ends. The CDR3 is made up of 16 amino acids. The CDR3 nucleotides are TGCGCCAGCGCCCCTGTGGGAGGCTCCTATAATTCACCCCTCCACTTT. Translated: CASAPVGGSYNSPLHF.

This clone was picked up a small number of times. This chain connects TRBV5-6 to TRBJ1-1; D is uncertain. V was clipped by 2 bases and J by 2 bases, with 13 bases between them. The CDR3 has 15 residues. The germline V gene has CDR1 SGHDT and CDR2 YYEEEE. The CDR3 sequence: CASSFRWNSNTEAFF. The CDR3 coding sequence is TGTGCCAGCAGCTTTCGATGGAATAGCAACACTGAAGCTTTCTTT.

This chain uses TRBV27 with TRBJ1-5, with D possibly being TRBD1 (6 bases). Germline CDR1 MNHEY, CDR2 SMNVEV (reference sequence). The CDR3 length is 15 residues. Trimming removed 6 bases at V and 4 bases at J, with 16 bases between. CDR3 residues: CASSWGGQINQPQHF. DNA for the CDR3: TGTGCCAGCAGCTGGGGCGGACAGATAAATCAGCCCCAGCATTTT.

The chain has TRBV4-1 and TRBJ2-3; 11 bases are a match to TRBD2. CDR1 and CDR2 (germline): MGHRA, YSYEKL. The junction had 10 bases not matched to a gene; V was cut back by 5 bases and J by 9 bases. This CDR3 has 15 residues. The CDR3 here is CASSLLAGDSRTQYF. The CDR3, as DNA: TGCGCCAGCAGCTTACTAGCGGGAGACTCCCGAACGCAGTATTTT.

The chain carries TRBV11-2 and TRBJ2-1, with 8 bases lining up with TRBD2. With 6 bases clipped from V and 6 bases from J, the junction kept 7 bases outside the gene matches. Germline lookup yields CDR1 SGHAT and CDR2 FQNNGV. The CDR3 sequence is 14 residues long. The CDR3 coding sequence is TGTGCCAGCAGACTAACGGGGGGGGGCAATGAGCAGTTCTTC. Protein product: CASRLTGGGNEQFF.

About this clone itself: One end of the junction does not line up with germline, which may come from a read error. V and J are TRBV7-9 and TRBJ1-2, with 7 bases identical to TRBD1. This CDR3 is 13 amino acids long. CDR1 and CDR2 from the germline V gene are SEHNR and FQNEAQ (reference sequence). In nucleotides, the CDR3 is TGTTCCAGCAGCCTGAGACAGGGTCAAGGCTACACCTTC. This translates into CSSSLRQGQGYTF.

The rearrangement links TRBV5-6 to TRBJ1-1; the match to TRBD1 covers 9 bases. Looked up from germline, CDR1 is SGHDT and CDR2 is YYEEEE. The CDR3 is made up of 15 amino acids. Losses at the gene ends were 3 bases for V and 5 bases for J; bases not matched to a gene: 8. This CDR3 reads CASSSWTGVETEAFF. The DNA for the CDR3 is TGTGCCAGCAGCTCGTGGACAGGGGTCGAGACTGAAGCTTTCTTT.

The chain joins TRBV11-2 to TRBJ2-3, with 8 bases identical to TRBD1. The junction had 7 bases not matched to a gene; V was cut back by 5 bases and J by 0 bases. This CDR3 has 16 residues. Germline CDR1 is SGHAT and CDR2 is FQNNGV. CDR3 residues: CASSDRTGFSTDTQYF. CDR3 DNA: TGTGCCAGCAGCGATCGGACAGGGTTCAGCACAGATACGCAGTATTTT.

The rearrangement joins TRBV5-1 to TRBJ1-5; no clear D. Germline V gives CDR1 SGHRS, CDR2 YFSETQ. CDR3 length: 13 residues. The germline V and J ends were trimmed by 1 base and 5 bases, with 7 bases remaining between them. The CDR3: CASSLSPDQPQHF. The CDR3 region has the DNA TGCGCCAGCAGCTTGTCCCCTGATCAGCCCCAGCATTTT.

This chain links TRBV5-4 with TRBJ2-7; 11 bases align to TRBD1. V shed 2 bases and J 4 bases; nucleotides not matched to a gene: 5. This CDR3 contains 15 residues. Per the germline V gene, CDR1 is SGHNT and CDR2 is YYREEE (reference sequence). The chain's CDR3 is CASSFPGTGGYEQYF. The CDR3 coding sequence is TGTGCCAGCAGCTTCCCTGGGACAGGGGGATACGAGCAGTACTTC.

The rearrangement uses TRBV10-2 and TRBJ1-1, with D maybe TRBD1 (6 bases). Trimming cost V 6 bases and J 5 bases, with 19 bases left between them. There are 15 residues in the CDR3. In germline, CDR1 is WSHSY, CDR2 SAAADI. The chain's CDR3 is CASSHRDRGYTEAFF. CDR3 DNA sequence: TGCGCCAGCAGCCACAGGGATCGAGGTTATACTGAAGCTTTCTTT.

The chain uses TRBV4-1 and TRBJ1-1, with 7 bases lining up with TRBD1. The trim removed 2 bases at V and 0 bases at J, leaving 6 bases unmatched. CDR1 and CDR2 (germline): MGHRA, YSYEKL. The CDR3 runs 16 residues. This CDR3 reads CASSQTTGLMNTEAFF. The DNA of the CDR3 is TGCGCCAGCAGCCAAACGACAGGGCTCATGAACACTGAAGCTTTCTTT.

The chain combines TRBV6-6 with TRBJ1-1; D not certain. CDR1 is MNHNY, CDR2 SVGAGI, per germline (reference sequence). CDR3 length equals 13 residues. The ends were cut back, 6 bases at V and 0 bases at J, with 8 bases in the middle. The CDR3 loop is CASSHDLNTEAFF. DNA of the CDR3: TGTGCCAGCAGCCATGACTTGAACACTGAAGCTTTCTTT.

The chain joins TRBV27 to TRBJ2-5, with D possibly TRBD2 on 7 matching bases. The V gene lost 2 bases and the J gene lost 5 bases, with 12 bases spanning the gap. Germline assignment: CDR1 MNHEY and CDR2 SMNVEV (reference sequence). The CDR3 covers 14 residues. The CDR3 is CASSLRGAFETQYF. CDR3 nucleotide sequence: TGTGCCAGCAGTTTACGGGGGGCTTTTGAGACCCAGTACTTC.

V is TRBV2 and J is TRBJ1-6, with a weak D call TRBD1 (6 bases). The V gene lost 7 bases and the J gene lost 0 bases, with 10 bases spanning the gap. CDR3 length: 15 amino acids. Germline lookup yields CDR1 SNHLY and CDR2 FYNNEI. The CDR3 protein is CASNGQSSYNSPLHF. CDR3 sequence (DNA): TGTGCCAGCAACGGACAGAGCTCCTATAATTCACCCCTCCACTTT.

The chain links TRBV5-1 to TRBJ2-5, with TRBD1 matching 11 bases. The J call may be incorrect, as the DNA end agrees better with TRBJ2-7. This CDR3 contains 15 residues. CDR1 is SGHRS and CDR2 is YFSETQ in the germline V gene. The CDR3 DNA sequence: TGCGCCAGCAGCTTGGAGGACAGGGGGCCCTACGAGCAGTACTTC. Its protein is CASSLEDRGPYEQYF.

The chain combines TRBV6-1 with TRBJ1-2, with D perhaps TRBD1 (5 bases). Germline assignment: CDR1 MNHNS and CDR2 SASEGT. V gave up 1 base and J gave up 5 bases, with 14 bases separating them. The CDR3 runs to 15 residues. The CDR3 here is CASSEGSSTEYGYTF. The CDR3 DNA reads as TGTGCCAGCAGTGAAGGTTCTTCGACAGAATATGGCTACACCTTC.